This T cell receptor beta chain appears in the sequencing data of a study of T cell responses to AZD1222 COVID-19 vaccine. This table comes from immunoSEQ multiplex PCR, and its TCRdb copy is limited to in-frame clones, with some not included. Among 90,000 to 120,000 clones listed, roughly 90% were seen once. Findings and limits, study-wide: Possibly, clonal diversity was underestimated; donors were largely white British and included more females. Increased Spike-specific TCR breadth and depth were observed after two AZD1222 doses. Among spike-specific TCRs, nearly half reportedly target unmutated variant regions.

Analyses pooled second doses at about 4 or about 12 weeks. This CDR3 is built from 12 residues. Germline V gives CDR1 MRHNA, CDR2 SNTAGT. Trimming took 6 bases from V and 8 from J, leaving 10 bases between them. As regards this clone: Its specificity is unknown.

The clonotype originates from an adult who received the AZD1222 COVID-19 vaccine. The V gene is TRBV6-4, the J gene TRBJ2-2; D is unresolved. Source: peripheral blood, taken 28 days after the second AZD1222 dose. The CDR3 here is CASRNRWGELFF. The CDR3, as DNA: TGTGCCAGCAGGAACAGATGGGGGGAGCTGTTTTTT.